Below, 16 T cell receptor beta chains from the same sample are listed, as sequenced in a study of T cells in Graves' hyperthyroidism and ophthalmopathy. TCR beta CDR3 regions were amplified from RNA. An initial round of RT-PCR targeting the TCR CDR3 relied on the HTBI primer set. TCRdb recomputed calls from the multiplex PCR reads with MiXCR, one row per CDR3 protein. The table records more than 650,000 distinct CDR3 sequences, 12% to 15% of them present only once. Sequences were obtained from blood. The receptor set was obtained from a woman aged 18-29 years with Graves' hyperthyroidism.

This clonotype was recorded many times. This chain links TRBV30 with TRBJ2-7; the D call may be TRBD1 or TRBD2 (5 bases each). V lost 1 base and J lost 0, with 13 bases in between. CDR1 and CDR2 from the germline V gene are GTSNPN and SVGIG (reference sequence). The CDR3 consists of 15 residues. DNA of the CDR3: TGTGCCTGGAGTGCCCCGGGGCAAAGCTCCTACGAGCAGTACTTC. It specifies CAWSAPGQSSYEQYF. The entire variable domain, with the rest obtained from reference TRBV30 and TRBJ2-7, is as follows: SQTIHQWPATLVQPVGSPLSLECTVEGTSNPNLYWYRQAAGRGLQLLFYSVGIGQISSEVPQNLSASRPQDRQFILSSKKLLLSDSGFYLCAWSAPGQSSYEQYFGPGTRLTVT.

The sample holds many counts of this clonotype. The V call is TRBV11-2, the J call TRBJ2-5, with D perhaps being TRBD1 or TRBD2 (5 bases each). Germline values: CDR1 SGHAT, CDR2 FQNNGV. The CDR3 length is 12 residues. Trimming cost V 5 bases and J 11 bases, with 15 bases left between them. CDR3 in DNA: TGTGCCAGCAGCCCCGGGGCGGCGAAACAGTACTTC. Translating it yields CASSPGAAKQYF.

This clonotype was seen only once. The rearrangement joins TRBV4-1 to TRBJ2-2, with D possibly TRBD1 on 6 matching bases. V gave up 3 bases and J gave up 2 bases, with 16 bases separating them. The germline V gene has CDR1 MGHRA and CDR2 YSYEKL. The CDR3 sequence is 17 residues long. Here the CDR3 reads CASSQHRDKLNTGELFF. The DNA of the CDR3 is TGCGCCAGCAGCCAGCACCGGGACAAACTAAACACCGGGGAGCTGTTTTTT.

This clonotype was seen at least ten times. V gene TRBV6-1 combines with J gene TRBJ2-1, with D possibly matching TRBD1 (6 bases). The CDR3 runs 16 residues. V lost 7 bases and J lost 0, with 16 bases in between. CDR1 is MNHNS and CDR2 is SASEGT in the germline V gene. Written as DNA, the CDR3 is TGTGCCAGCAAACAGGGACAACTAAGCTCCTACAATGAGCAGTTCTTC. Translation: CASKQGQLSSYNEQFF.

The chain has TRBV6-7 and TRBJ2-3; D perhaps matches TRBD2 (6 bases). TRBV6-7 carries the ORF label, with uncertain function. This CDR3 comprises 15 residues. Between the trimmed V and J ends, which lost 4 bases and 1 base, there was a span of 12 bases. The CDR3 DNA follows: TGTGCCAGCAGTTCTCTAGCGCCTCGCACAGATACGCAGTATTTT. It is translated as CASSSLAPRTDTQYF.

This clonotype has just a few counts. This chain connects TRBV2 to TRBJ2-7, with D tentatively TRBD1 (5 bases). The CDR3 consists of 17 residues. Germline CDR1 SNHLY, CDR2 FYNNEI. V was pared by 3 bases and J by 3 bases, with 21 bases between. The CDR3 here is CASSEFSFRQGVYEQYF. The DNA for the CDR3 is TGTGCCAGCAGTGAGTTTTCCTTTAGGCAGGGTGTCTACGAGCAGTACTTC. Based on the CDR3 plus reference TRBV2 and TRBJ2-7, the full variable domain is EPEVTQTPSHQVTQMGQEVILRCVPISNHLYFYWYRQILGQKVEFLVSFYNNEISEKSEIFDDQFSVERPDGSNFTLKIRSTKLEDSAMYFCASSEFSFRQGVYEQYFGPGTRLTVT.

Many counts were recorded for this clonotype. This chain uses TRBV11-3 with TRBJ2-1, with 8 bases lining up with TRBD2. The CDR3 loop spans 16 amino acids. CDR1 and CDR2 from the germline V gene are SGHNT and YENEEA. Trimming at V came to 0 bases and at J to 4 bases, leaving 5 bases not matched to a gene. CDR3 nucleotide sequence: TGTGCCAGCAGCTTAGATCGGGGGGGCTCTTACAATGAGCAGTTCTTC. Its translation is CASSLDRGGSYNEQFF. Variable domain in full (rest from reference TRBV11-3 and TRBJ2-1): EAGVVQSPRYKIIEKKQPVAFWCNPISGHNTLYWYLQNLGQGPELLIRYENEEAVDDSQLPKDRFSAERLKGVDSTLKIQPAELGDSAVYLCASSLDRGGSYNEQFFGPGTRLTVL.

This clonotype has just a few counts. The chain recombines TRBV4-3 with TRBJ1-6; D might be TRBD1 (5 bases). The germline CDR1 and CDR2 sequences are LGHNA and YSLEER. This CDR3 is 17 amino acids long. The ends were cut back, 1 base at V and 6 bases at J, with 16 bases in the middle. The CDR3 reads CASSQGGLRDLNSPLHF. In DNA form, the CDR3 reads TGCGCCAGCAGCCAAGGGGGCTTGAGGGACCTTAATTCACCCCTCCACTTT.

This clonotype turned up a few times. The genes are TRBV7-9 and TRBJ1-1; D is undetermined. Trimming shortened V by 0 bases and J by 7 bases, and 6 bases separated the two germline ends. The length of the CDR3 is 12 residues. CDR1 and CDR2 (germline): SEHNR, FQNEAQ (reference sequence). Here the CDR3 reads CASSLADGEAFF. The CDR3 DNA reads as TGTGCCAGCAGCTTAGCGGACGGTGAAGCTTTCTTT.

The chain links TRBV10-1 to TRBJ2-5; 7 nucleotides match TRBD2. In germline, CDR1 is WNHNN, CDR2 SYGVQD (reference sequence). The CDR3 runs to 15 residues. The trim removed 2 bases at V and 2 bases at J, leaving 5 bases unmatched. The CDR3 is CASSERASGQETQYF. CDR3 nucleotides: TGCGCCAGCAGTGAGCGGGCTAGCGGACAAGAGACCCAGTACTTC.

This clonotype showed up many times. This chain links TRBV7-9 with TRBJ2-1; 8 positions agree with TRBD1. The CDR3 is 15 amino acids. CDR1 is SEHNR, CDR2 FQNEAQ, per germline (reference sequence). J gave up 7 bases and V 1 base, and 6 bases lay outside the gene matches. DNA for the CDR3: TGTGCCAGCAGCTTAGGGACAGGGTTGGGTAATGAGCAGTTCTTC. This codes for CASSLGTGLGNEQFF.

The CDR3 DNA sequence: TGTGCCAGCAGCTTAGCGTCGTCAGGGTGGATTATAGCGGGACCTACCTACAATGAGCAGTTCTTC. Its translation: CASSLASSGWIIAGPTYNEQFF. V and J are TRBV7-9 and TRBJ2-1, with 8 bases lining up with TRBD2. There are 22 residues in the CDR3. The germline gives CDR1 SEHNR, CDR2 FQNEAQ (reference sequence). Losses at the gene ends were 0 bases for V and 2 bases for J; bases not matched to a gene: 21.

V is TRBV4-2 and J is TRBJ2-3; TRBD2 matches 7 bases. Germline assignment: CDR1 LGHNA and CDR2 YNFKEQ. V lost 0 bases to trimming and J lost 1 base; unmatched junction nucleotides: 10. The length of the CDR3 is 18 residues. CDR3 nucleotides: TGTGCCAGCAGCCAAGATCAGTATGGGGGGGGAGGCACAGATACGCAGTATTTT. Translating it yields CASSQDQYGGGGTDTQYF.

This clonotype was counted a few times. The rearrangement joins TRBV20-1 to TRBJ2-5, with D perhaps TRBD2 (6 bases). Germline CDR1 DFQATT, CDR2 SNEGSKA (reference sequence). The germline V and J ends were trimmed by 3 bases and 5 bases, with 28 bases remaining between them. CDR3 length: 18 residues. The CDR3 DNA follows: TGCAGTGCTAGGGAGGGAACCCCCCTAGCTCTGGGTAGGGAGACCCAGTACTTC. Amino acid sequence: CSAREGTPLALGRETQYF.

In its sample, this clonotype was seen many times. CDR3 in amino acids: CASSSHRRADTEAFF. CDR3 sequence (DNA): TGTGCCAGCAGCTCACACAGGAGGGCGGACACTGAAGCTTTCTTT. The chain recombines TRBV7-9 with TRBJ1-1, with TRBD1 as a possible D gene (5 bases). Germline V lookup: CDR1 SEHNR, CDR2 FQNEAQ (reference sequence). This CDR3 is 15 amino acids long. Deletions cut 4 bases from V and 3 bases from J, with 15 bases between. Full variable domain (outside the CDR3, taken from reference TRBV7-9 and TRBJ1-1): DTGVSQNPRHKITKRGQNVTFRCDPISEHNRLYWYRQTLGQGPEFLTYFQNEAQLEKSRLLSDRFSAERPKGSFSTLEIQRTEQGDSAMYLCASSSHRRADTEAFFGQGTRLTVV.

This clonotype was detected many times. This rearrangement joins TRBV11-2 to TRBJ2-7; 9 positions agree with TRBD1. Germline V lookup: CDR1 SGHAT, CDR2 FQNNGV. Losses at the gene ends were 5 bases for V and 0 bases for J; bases not matched to a gene: 5. The CDR3 is 15 residues long. The CDR3 sequence is CASSPDRGASYEQYF. DNA of the CDR3: TGTGCCAGCAGCCCCGACAGGGGGGCCTCCTACGAGCAGTACTTC.